These T cell receptor beta chains were read from a single sample in a study of T cells in Graves' hyperthyroidism and ophthalmopathy. TCRdb re-called the multiplex PCR reads through MiXCR, storing one row per CDR3 protein. The data show around 610,000 distinct CDR3 sequences, roughly 15% seen once. Sequenced: blood. The receptors here all came from a woman aged 40 to 49 with Graves' ophthalmopathy. Each CDR3 is given with its conserved first and last residue. Each record gives: clone size, V gene, J gene, D gene, CDR3 DNA, CDR3 protein. D genes are given only for firm matches. Clone size appears in some rows only: once, few, many, or a class for an expanded clone.

few	TRBV7-6	TRBJ2-7	NA	TGTGCCAGCAGCCTCCCGGGGGTGGGCAACGAGCAGTACTTC	CASSLPGVGNEQYF
many	TRBV20-1	TRBJ2-7	TRBD1	TGCAGTGCTAGTAGGCAGGGGGCGAGGGAGCAGTACTTC	CSASRQGAREQYF
many	TRBV20-1	TRBJ2-7	TRBD1	TGCAGTGGGGGACAGGGGGTGACCTACGAGCAGTACTTC	CSGGQGVTYEQYF
NA	TRBV19	TRBJ2-5	NA	TGTGCCAGTAAGACGGGGCAGGCCCAAGAGACCCAGTACTTC	CASKTGQAQETQYF
many	TRBV6-2/TRBV6-3	TRBJ1-1	NA	TGTGCCAGCAAAAAGGGAAGGACTGAAGCTTTCTTT	CASKKGRTEAFF
NA	TRBV11-2	TRBJ2-2	TRBD1	TGTGCCAGCAGCTCAGACCGCCTTAGACAGGGGTCGGACACCGGGGAGCTGTTTTTT	CASSSDRLRQGSDTGELFF
many	TRBV12-3/TRBV12-4	TRBJ1-5	NA	TGTGCCAGCAGTTCCAGAGAAGGACAGCCCCAGCATTTT	CASSSREGQPQHF
many	TRBV6-2/TRBV6-3	TRBJ2-7	NA	TGTGCCAGCAGTTACTCGGGACAAAGCGAGCAGTACTTC	CASSYSGQSEQYF
many	TRBV29-1	TRBJ2-7	TRBD1	TGCAGCGTTGGGGCAGGGACAGAGAAGTTTTCCTACGAGCAGTACTTC	CSVGAGTEKFSYEQYF
NA	TRBV12-3/TRBV12-4	TRBJ2-7	TRBD1	TGTGCCAGCAGTACAGGGGCCACCGGCGAGCAGTACTTC	CASSTGATGEQYF
few	TRBV7-3	TRBJ2-5	NA	TGTGCCAGCAGCTTAACGAGCGCCGAAGGGACCCAGTACTTC	CASSLTSAEGTQYF
few	TRBV2	TRBJ2-4	NA	TGTGCCAGCAGTGAGGGGATCACTCTAGCCAAAAACATTCAGTACTTC	CASSEGITLAKNIQYF
many	TRBV7-2	TRBJ1-5	TRBD1	TGTGCCAGCAGCTTAAGGGGGCAGGTCCTCAATCAGCCCCAGCATTTT	CASSLRGQVLNQPQHF
many	TRBV20-1	TRBJ2-7	TRBD2	TGCAGTGCTAGAACTGGGACTAGCGGGAGGACCCCTTACGAGCAGTACTTC	CSARTGTSGRTPYEQYF
many	TRBV5-1	TRBJ2-7	NA	TGCGCCAGCAGCTTGGTAAGGAGCTACGAGCAGTACTTC	CASSLVRSYEQYF
many	TRBV12-3/TRBV12-4	TRBJ2-7	NA	TGTGCCAGCAGCAAAGGGGGGGCAGGGCCGGGCGAGCAGTACTTC	CASSKGGAGPGEQYF
few	TRBV6-2/TRBV6-3	TRBJ1-1	NA	TGTGCCAGCAGTTTTGGGGGTGTTAGGACTGAAGCTTTCTTT	CASSFGGVRTEAFF
few	TRBV14	TRBJ2-5	NA	TGTGCCAGCAGCCAAGAAGGGTATAGGACAGCCCAAGAGACCCAGTACTTC	CASSQEGYRTAQETQYF
many	TRBV10-2	TRBJ2-7	TRBD1	TGCGCCAGCAGTGAGCCCAGACAGGGGGCTTCCTACGAGCAGTACTTC	CASSEPRQGASYEQYF
few	TRBV11-2	TRBJ2-7	NA	TGTGCCAGCAGCCCGTCGTCGGGGGCTGATATGTACTTC	CASSPSSGADMYF
few	TRBV12-3/TRBV12-4	TRBJ1-2	NA	TGTGCCAGCAGTTTAGACAGCCGGTCTGGCTACACCTTC	CASSLDSRSGYTF
NA	TRBV12-5	TRBJ2-7	NA	TGTGCTAGTGGTTTGCCCGGGACCGATCCCTACGAGCAGTACTTC	CASGLPGTDPYEQYF
many	TRBV29-1	TRBJ1-2	NA	TGCAGCGTTACAGGGTCTAAGTATGGCTACACCTTC	CSVTGSKYGYTF
NA	TRBV11-1	TRBJ2-5	TRBD2	TGTGCCAGCAGCCCCCGTGTTAGCGGGAGGGAAGAGACCCAGTACTTC	CASSPRVSGREETQYF
many	TRBV6-2/TRBV6-3	TRBJ1-1	NA	TGTGCCAGCAAAATTAGGATACCGAACACTGAAGCTTTCTTT	CASKIRIPNTEAFF
many	TRBV7-9	TRBJ1-2	NA	TGTGCCAGCAGCCCAGGGGTGGCTAACTATGGCTACACCTTC	CASSPGVANYGYTF
NA	TRBV6-2/TRBV6-3	TRBJ1-5	NA	TGTGCCAGCAGACAAGGGGGGTATAGCAATCAGCCCCAGCATTTT	CASRQGGYSNQPQHF
many	TRBV30	TRBJ1-2	NA	TGTGCCTGGAGAGGAAACAGGGCCCTTACGAGCTACACCTTC	CAWRGNRALTSYTF
many	TRBV12-3/TRBV12-4	TRBJ2-5	TRBD2	TGTGCCAGCAGTCTCCGGACTAGCGGGAGTACCCAGTACTTC	CASSLRTSGSTQYF
many	TRBV28	TRBJ2-1	TRBD1	TGTGCCAGCAGACTGAGGGGGCACGGGCAGTTCTTC	CASRLRGHGQFF
many	TRBV6-5	TRBJ1-1	NA	TGTGCCAGCAGTAACCCTAACACTGAAGCTTTCTTT	CASSNPNTEAFF
NA	TRBV10-3	TRBJ2-5	TRBD1	TGTGCCATCAAAGGGACAGGACAAGAGACCCAGTACTTC	CAIKGTGQETQYF
few	TRBV18	TRBJ1-2	NA	TGTGCCAGCTCACCAGACTCGCAGTCTAACTATGGCTACACCTTC	CASSPDSQSNYGYTF
NA	TRBV29-1	TRBJ1-1	NA	TGCAGCGCCCGCCTTGGAGGGGCTGGGAACACTGGAGCTTTCTTT	CSARLGGAGNTGAFF
many	TRBV6-5	TRBJ2-7	TRBD2	TGTGCCAGCAGCCCCGGACTAGCGGGAGGGTACGAGCAGTACTTC	CASSPGLAGGYEQYF
few	TRBV6-2/TRBV6-3	TRBJ2-7	TRBD2	TGTGCCAGCAGTTACTGTAGCGGGAGGTGCGAGCAGTACTTC	CASSYCSGRCEQYF
many	TRBV6-1	TRBJ2-2	NA	TGTGCCAGCACCGAGGGTGGCACCGGGGAGCTGTTTTTT	CASTEGGTGELFF
few	TRBV9	TRBJ2-6	TRBD1	TGTGCCAGCAGCCTCAGGGACAGTATCTCTGGGGCCAACGTCCTGACTTTC	CASSLRDSISGANVLTF
many	TRBV12-3/TRBV12-4	TRBJ1-5	TRBD1	TGTGCCAGCAGTTTAGGGACAGGGCCTCAGCCCCAGCATTTT	CASSLGTGPQPQHF
few	TRBV20-1	TRBJ2-7	TRBD1	TGCAGTGCGGTAAGGGACAGGGTCTACGAGCAGTACTTC	CSAVRDRVYEQYF
many	TRBV20-1	TRBJ1-1	NA	TGCAGTGCTAGCCCGGGGGAGGGCCGTCGGGCTTTCTTT	CSASPGEGRRAFF
few	TRBV5-1	TRBJ2-5	NA	TGCGCCAGCAGGATGGGACCCGACGGGGAGACCCAGTACTTC	CASRMGPDGETQYF
few	TRBV12-3/TRBV12-4	TRBJ2-3	TRBD1	TGTGCCAGCAGAGGACAGGGTTGGGGGCAGTATTTT	CASRGQGWGQYF
few	TRBV19	TRBJ1-2	NA	TGTGCCAGTAGTACGGTGAACTATGGCTACACCTTC	CASSTVNYGYTF
NA	TRBV7-3	TRBJ2-7	TRBD1	TGTGCCAGCAGCCTTCCAAGGGACAGGGTGTACGAGCAGTACTTC	CASSLPRDRVYEQYF
many	TRBV20-1	TRBJ1-6	NA	TGCAGTGCTAGAGATGACGGACAGCTATTTTCACCCCTCCACTTT	CSARDDGQLFSPLHF
many	TRBV27	TRBJ1-2	TRBD1	TGTGCCAGCAGCTCTCTCCAGGCAGGGGGATCGAGTGGCTACACCTTC	CASSSLQAGGSSGYTF
few	TRBV2	TRBJ1-5	TRBD1	TGTGCCAGCACCTCAGGGGGCAGTTCCAATCAGCCCCAGCATTTT	CASTSGGSSNQPQHF
NA	TRBV5-5	TRBJ1-1	NA	TGTGCCAGCAACTACCGGACAGATCCGAACACTGAAGCTTTCTTT	CASNYRTDPNTEAFF
NA	TRBV5-1	TRBJ2-7	NA	TGCGCCAGCTCTACATGGGGCGAGCAGTACTTC	CASSTWGEQYF
many	TRBV6-1	TRBJ1-2	NA	TGTGCCAGCAGTGCCGGGGACTATGGCTACACCTTC	CASSAGDYGYTF
few	TRBV6-1	TRBJ2-5	NA	TGTGCCAGCGAGGTCTTTCAAGAGACCCAGTACTTC	CASEVFQETQYF
NA	TRBV20-1	TRBJ1-2	NA	TGCAGTGCTCCCGGGACGATGTATGGCTACACCTTC	CSAPGTMYGYTF
many	TRBV10-3	TRBJ2-7	NA	TGTGCCATCAGTGACGGAATTGACAGAGCCTACGAGCAGTACTTC	CAISDGIDRAYEQYF
many	TRBV18	TRBJ2-7	TRBD2	TGTGCCAGCTCCCCCGGTGCACTAGCGCAGACCTACGAGCAGTACTTC	CASSPGALAQTYEQYF
many	TRBV6-1	TRBJ1-1	TRBD1	TGTGCCAGCAGTGAACAAAGCGGGACAGGGAACACTGAAGCTTTCTTT	CASSEQSGTGNTEAFF
many	TRBV6-1	TRBJ2-7	TRBD1	TGTGCCAGCAGTGAAGGGACAGGGATCTACGAGCAGTACTTC	CASSEGTGIYEQYF
many	TRBV7-3	TRBJ2-7	NA	TGTGCCAGCAACGCACCTGTGGGGCGCAACGAGCAGTACTTC	CASNAPVGRNEQYF
NA	TRBV29-1	TRBJ2-5	NA	TGCAGCGCTGAGGAGGGGAATCAGGAGACCCAGTACTTC	CSAEEGNQETQYF